These 2 T cell receptor beta chains came from one sample sequenced in a study of blood T cell repertoires in COVID-19. TCRdb's copy holds only in-frame clones and misses some; the assay was immunoSEQ multiplex PCR. The sample includes over 100,000 clones, over 80% seen only once; the top ten take approximately 0.76%. Specimen: peripheral blood. These receptor sequences come from a woman in her sixties or seventies with acute or convalescent COVID-19.

The chain carries TRBV6-1 and TRBJ2-7; no reliable D call. Looked up from germline, CDR1 is MNHNS and CDR2 is SASEGT. The CDR3 spans 13 residues. V was shortened by 2 bases and J by 4 bases, with 9 bases between the two germline ends. This CDR3 is CASSEHRGYEQYF. For the CDR3, the DNA is TGTGCCAGCAGTGAACACCGAGGATACGAGCAGTACTTC.

This clone was counted a single time. Other nucleotide sequences from this sample produce the same CDR3. The chain links TRBV19 to TRBJ1-5; TRBD1 is a possible D gene (5 bases). The germline V gene encodes CDR1 LNHDA and CDR2 SQIVND (reference sequence). The V end lost 6 bases, the J end lost 2 bases, and 8 bases lay between the germline ends. The CDR3 totals 13 residues. The DNA for the CDR3 is TGTGCCAGTAGCGGGGGGGGCAATCAGCCCCAGCATTTT. Translation gives CASSGGGNQPQHF.